The 16 T cell receptor beta chains in this list originate from one sample, sequenced in a study of T cells after yellow fever vaccination. A single record per CDR3 protein comes from TCRdb applying MiXCR to the 5' RACE reads. In the table there are some 600,000 distinct CDR3 sequences, 17% of which are singletons. The source was PBMCs, collected about 5 days after the first yellow fever vaccination. The origin of the receptors is a man aged 18 to 29 who received the YFV17D yellow fever vaccine.

This rearrangement joins TRBV6-5 to TRBJ2-2; 12 nucleotides line up with TRBD1. This CDR3 is 19 amino acids long. Trimming took 2 bases from V and 5 from J; bases not matched to a gene: 12. Germline values: CDR1 MNHEY, CDR2 SVGAGI. The CDR3 DNA follows: TGTGCCAGCAGTTACCGGCCGGGACAGGGGGCAAGTGGGACCGGGGAGCTGTTTTTT. Its translation: CASSYRPGQGASGTGELFF.

CDR3: CASSLLGGREETQYF. The CDR3 bases are TGTGCCAGCAGCTTATTGGGAGGCAGAGAAGAGACCCAGTACTTC. This chain connects TRBV7-3 to TRBJ2-5, with D maybe TRBD2 (6 bases). Trimming cost V 2 bases and J 3 bases, with 13 bases left between them. Germline CDR1 reads SGHTA; CDR2 reads FQGTGA. The CDR3 has 15 residues.

This clonotype was observed at least ten times. V usage is TRBV24-1 and J usage is TRBJ1-1, with unresolved D. Germline V lookup: CDR1 KGHDR, CDR2 SFDVKD. The germline V and J ends were trimmed by 9 bases and 1 base, with 14 bases remaining between them. The CDR3 is made up of 14 amino acids. The CDR3 is CATSLQHTNTEAFF. The CDR3 DNA sequence: TGTGCCACCTCCCTCCAGCACACGAACACTGAAGCTTTCTTT.

The sample holds a few counts of this clonotype. The chain employs TRBV19 and TRBJ1-5, with D possibly being TRBD1 (5 bases). This CDR3 has 14 amino acids. The V end lost 10 bases, the J end lost 4 bases, and 17 bases lay between the germline ends. The germline V gene encodes CDR1 LNHDA and CDR2 SQIVND (reference sequence). CDR3 in amino acids: CATTRDGANQPQHF. The CDR3 DNA reads TGTGCCACCACCAGGGACGGTGCTAATCAGCCCCAGCATTTT.

This clonotype showed up many times. The chain joins TRBV5-1 to TRBJ2-1, with D possibly called TRBD1 or TRBD2 (5 bases each). The germline CDR1 and CDR2 sequences are SGHRS and YFSETQ. Trimming removed 5 bases at V and 0 bases at J, with 12 bases between. The length of the CDR3 is 15 residues. The DNA of the CDR3 is TGCGCCAGCAGTGGGGGAGCGCCCTCCTACAATGAGCAGTTCTTC. It specifies CASSGGAPSYNEQFF.

The chain joins TRBV11-2 to TRBJ1-5, with no clear D. Germline V CDR1 and CDR2: SGHAT, FQNNGV. The CDR3 contains 18 residues. V lost 2 bases and J 0 bases, leaving 17 bases between the germline ends. CDR3 loop: CASSLKYGAGYSNQPQHF. CDR3 nucleotides: TGTGCCAGCAGCTTAAAGTACGGAGCGGGGTATAGCAATCAGCCCCAGCATTTT.

The V gene is TRBV5-1, the J gene TRBJ2-3, with a tentative D call TRBD2 (7 bases). The germline V and J ends were trimmed by 4 bases and 6 bases, with 18 bases remaining between them. The CDR3 runs to 15 residues. Per germline, CDR1 SGHRS and CDR2 YFSETQ. The CDR3 nucleotides read TGCGCCAGCAGCATACGCGGGGGCGCGAAGGATACGCAGTATTTT. Residues: CASSIRGGAKDTQYF.

The V call is TRBV10-2, the J call TRBJ2-5; possible D gene TRBD1, 5 bases. The CDR3 extends over 14 amino acids. V lost 6 bases, J lost 2 bases, and 13 bases lay in between. The V gene's germline CDR1 is WSHSY and CDR2 SAAADI. CDR3 sequence: CASRTGFGQETQYF. CDR3 bases: TGCGCCAGCAGAACAGGTTTTGGGCAAGAGACCCAGTACTTC.

This clonotype came up a few times. V usage is TRBV2 and J usage is TRBJ1-5; possibly TRBD1 for D (6 bases). The germline CDR1 and CDR2 sequences are SNHLY and FYNNEI. V was pared by 4 bases and J by 7 bases, with 14 bases between. The CDR3 is 14 amino acids. This CDR3 is CASSGWTVGQPQHF. The CDR3 nucleotides are TGTGCCAGCAGTGGGTGGACAGTCGGGCAGCCCCAGCATTTT.

Of note for this clonotype: The junction departs from the called germline gene at one end, perhaps through a read error. The CDR3 bases are TGCGCCAGCAGCTTGGGGGACGGAGACTCTGGAAACACCAAATATTTT. This codes for CASSLGDGDSGNTKYF. V gene TRBV5-1 combines with J gene TRBJ1-3; perhaps TRBD1 as D (5 bases). The CDR3 length is 16 residues. Germline V gene lookup returns CDR1 SGHRS and CDR2 YFSETQ. Filled out from reference TRBV5-1 and TRBJ1-3, the complete variable domain reads KAGVTQTPRYLIKTRGQQVTLSCSPISGHRSVSWYQQTPGQGLQFLFEYFSETQRNKGNFPGRFSGRQFSNSRSEMNVSTLELGDSALYLCASSLGDGDSGNTKYFGEGSWLTVV.

This clonotype was seen a handful of times. The rearrangement uses TRBV20-1 and TRBJ1-4; D not certain. V dropped 6 bases and J dropped 8 bases, with 16 bases sitting between them. This CDR3 is 13 amino acids long. The germline V gene encodes CDR1 DFQATT and CDR2 SNEGSKA (reference sequence). CDR3 sequence reads: CSARQNNGEKLFF. For the CDR3, the DNA is TGCAGTGCCAGACAAAACAATGGGGAAAAACTGTTTTTT.

This clonotype was counted only a few times. The chain is built from TRBV7-3 and TRBJ2-3, with D possibly TRBD2 on 6 matching bases. Germline values: CDR1 SGHTA, CDR2 FQGTGA. V was pared by 5 bases and J by 4 bases, with 19 bases between. This CDR3 spans 16 amino acids. CDR3 sequence: CASSPHPGLQADTQYF. The CDR3 nucleotides are TGTGCCAGCAGCCCCCACCCGGGACTGCAAGCAGATACGCAGTATTTT.

Only a few counts were recorded for this clonotype. The gene calls are TRBV5-1 and TRBJ2-7; D possibly corresponds to TRBD2 (5 bases). Trimming left V 0 bases short and J 6 bases short, with 13 bases between. CDR3 length equals 14 residues. Germline CDR1 is SGHRS and CDR2 is YFSETQ. The CDR3 DNA reads as TGCGCCAGCAGCTTGGAGGCTAGCCGAGGCGAGCAGTACTTC. Amino acid sequence: CASSLEASRGEQYF. Looking up the rest from reference TRBV5-1 and TRBJ2-7 gives the full variable domain: KAGVTQTPRYLIKTRGQQVTLSCSPISGHRSVSWYQQTPGQGLQFLFEYFSETQRNKGNFPGRFSGRQFSNSRSEMNVSTLELGDSALYLCASSLEASRGEQYFGPGTRLTVT.

The table lists this clonotype with a few counts. The chain carries TRBV10-3 and TRBJ2-3; D gene unclear. V lost 10 bases to trimming and J lost 0 bases, with 5 bases between them. CDR1 and CDR2 from the germline V gene are ENHRY and SYGVKD. The CDR3 length is 11 residues. Here the CDR3 reads CATQSTDTQYF. The CDR3 DNA follows: TGTGCCACGCAGAGCACAGATACGCAGTATTTT.

This clonotype was recorded a few times. V usage is TRBV7-6 and J usage is TRBJ2-3; D is possibly TRBD2 (5 bases). Trimming pared 4 bases from V and 6 bases from J, leaving 11 bases between. CDR3 length: 13 residues. Germline-derived CDR1 and CDR2 are SGHVS and FNYEAQ. CDR3 nucleotide sequence: TGTGCCAGCAGCTCTGGACCGGGGGATACGCAGTATTTT. The encoded protein is CASSSGPGDTQYF. Using reference TRBV7-6 and TRBJ2-3 for the parts outside the CDR3, the full variable domain is GAGVSQSPRYKVTKRGQDVALRCDPISGHVSLYWYRQALGQGPEFLTYFNYEAQQDKSGLPNDRFSAERPEGSISTLTIQRTEQRDSAMYRCASSSGPGDTQYFGPGTRLTVL.

The V call is TRBV14, the J call TRBJ2-1; D is perhaps TRBD1 (6 bases). There are 15 residues in the CDR3. The germline V gene has CDR1 SGHDN and CDR2 FVKESK. Trimming stripped 1 base from V and 7 bases from J, with 14 bases between. This CDR3 is CASSQVRQVKNEQFF. The CDR3 DNA reads TGTGCCAGCAGCCAAGTCAGACAGGTAAAGAATGAGCAGTTCTTC.